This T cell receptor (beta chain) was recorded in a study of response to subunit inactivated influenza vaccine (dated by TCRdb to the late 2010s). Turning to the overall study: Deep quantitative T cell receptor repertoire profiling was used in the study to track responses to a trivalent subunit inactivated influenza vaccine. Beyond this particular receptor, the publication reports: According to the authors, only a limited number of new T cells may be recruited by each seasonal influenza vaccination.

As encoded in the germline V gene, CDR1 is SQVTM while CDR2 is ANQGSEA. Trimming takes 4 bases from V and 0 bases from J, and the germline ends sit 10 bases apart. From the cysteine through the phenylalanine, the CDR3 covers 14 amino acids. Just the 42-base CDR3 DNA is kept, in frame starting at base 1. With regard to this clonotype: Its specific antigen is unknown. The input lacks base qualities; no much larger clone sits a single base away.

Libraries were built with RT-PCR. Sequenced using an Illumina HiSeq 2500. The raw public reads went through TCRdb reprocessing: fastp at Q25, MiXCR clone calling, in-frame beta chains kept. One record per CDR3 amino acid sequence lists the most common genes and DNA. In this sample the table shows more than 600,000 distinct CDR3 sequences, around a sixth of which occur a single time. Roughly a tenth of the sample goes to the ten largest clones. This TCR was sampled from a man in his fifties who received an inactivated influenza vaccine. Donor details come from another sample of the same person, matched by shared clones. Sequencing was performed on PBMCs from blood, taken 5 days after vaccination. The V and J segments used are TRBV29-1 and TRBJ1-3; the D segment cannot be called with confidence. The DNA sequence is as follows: TGCAGCGTTGTGGACGGAGTCTCTGGAAACACCATATATTTT. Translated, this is CSVVDGVSGNTIYF.